A selection of T cell receptor beta chains follows, all from one sample in a study of CD8 T cells in Susac syndrome. TCRdb re-derived calls from the immunoSEQ multiplex PCR reads in MiXCR, one entry per CDR3 protein. The sample consists of about 150,000 distinct CDR3 sequences, 95% of them appearing once. Sequencing was performed on CD8+ T cells from PBMCs. These receptors came from a human donor with Susac syndrome. Each CDR3 is given with its conserved first and last residue. D genes are given only for firm matches. The size entry is marked missing in some rows and otherwise reads once, few, many or a size class.

V: TRBV2; D: .; J: TRBJ1-5; size: .; CDR3: CASLTALGAQHF
V: TRBV12-3/TRBV12-4; D: TRBD2; J: TRBJ2-1; size: .; CDR3: CASSIGGLAGDEQFF
V: TRBV2; D: TRBD1; J: TRBJ1-1; size: .; CDR3: CASRETGGNTEAFF
V: TRBV4-2; D: TRBD2; J: TRBJ2-1; size: .; CDR3: CASSQERTSGVYNEQFF
V: TRBV7-9; D: TRBD1; J: TRBJ1-1; size: once; CDR3: CATEGARTEAFF
V: TRBV4-1; D: .; J: TRBJ1-1; size: .; CDR3: CASSQTSDGFEAFF
V: TRBV19; D: TRBD1; J: TRBJ2-2; size: .; CDR3: CASAHRGPAGELFF
V: TRBV29-1; D: .; J: TRBJ1-2; size: .; CDR3: CSVEDPLHYGYTF
V: TRBV20-1; D: TRBD1; J: TRBJ2-7; size: .; CDR3: CSARRQGTYEQYF
V: TRBV27; D: TRBD1; J: TRBJ1-2; size: .; CDR3: CASTRGHGYTF
V: TRBV11-2; D: .; J: TRBJ2-3; size: .; CDR3: CASSLWFERLDTQYF
V: TRBV4-2; D: .; J: TRBJ1-2; size: .; CDR3: CASSQEDGQLNYGYTF
V: TRBV29-1; D: .; J: TRBJ1-1; size: .; CDR3: CSTSRNTEAFF
V: TRBV2; D: TRBD1; J: TRBJ2-3; size: .; CDR3: CASRGTGYHTDTQYF
V: TRBV3-1; D: TRBD2; J: TRBJ2-1; size: .; CDR3: CASSQGLAGYNEQFF
V: TRBV28; D: .; J: TRBJ2-5; size: .; CDR3: CASSPLNSGQETQYF
V: TRBV7-2; D: TRBD2; J: TRBJ2-1; size: once; CDR3: CASSLFQAGGLDEQFF
V: TRBV7-6; D: .; J: TRBJ2-6; size: .; CDR3: CASSPTGDSGANVLTF
V: TRBV12-5; D: .; J: TRBJ1-1; size: .; CDR3: CASDLTNTEAFF
V: TRBV6-5; D: TRBD1; J: TRBJ1-1; size: .; CDR3: CASTIGRGIEAFF
V: TRBV21-1; D: .; J: TRBJ2-6; size: .; CDR3: CASSTRGLAKFSGANVLTF
V: TRBV15; D: .; J: TRBJ2-1; size: .; CDR3: CATSREGRGNEQFF
V: TRBV2; D: .; J: TRBJ2-7; size: .; CDR3: CAVMISAYEQYF
V: TRBV7-9; D: .; J: TRBJ1-5; size: .; CDR3: CASSSSGTTGQPQHF
V: TRBV9; D: TRBD1; J: TRBJ1-1; size: .; CDR3: CASSVPGTGLDTEAFF
V: TRBV9; D: TRBD2; J: TRBJ2-1; size: .; CDR3: CASSVATSRHNEQFF
V: TRBV3-1; D: .; J: TRBJ2-1; size: few; CDR3: CASSVNFEQFF
V: TRBV7-6; D: .; J: TRBJ2-2; size: .; CDR3: CASSLAGYSNTGELFF
V: TRBV25-1; D: TRBD1; J: TRBJ2-3; size: .; CDR3: CASNDRGGDTQYF
V: TRBV9; D: .; J: TRBJ1-1; size: .; CDR3: CASSGTGMEGAFF
V: TRBV21-1; D: .; J: TRBJ1-2; size: .; CDR3: CASSKFPGWRGGYTF
V: TRBV3-1; D: .; J: TRBJ1-2; size: .; CDR3: CASSQELTPHYGYTF